Detailed here is one T cell receptor beta chain. Its cognate antigen is unknown. The sample is drawn from a study of cytomegalovirus exposure and HLA in healthy donors. General observations from the study: A missense DCLRE1C variant was associated with V- and J-gene trimming of TCR beta chains in a later analysis, and an independent cohort replicated the association.

This CDR3 is built from 15 residues. Germline V lookup: CDR1 LNHDA, CDR2 SQIVND (reference sequence). Trimming removed 5 bases from V and 0 bases from J, with 14 bases in between. The study ran its PCR with 60 Vbeta and 13 Jbeta primers. Repertoires were generated with immunoSEQ multiplex PCR, while TCRdb's copy carries only in-frame clones and drops some. The data show 65,000 to 95,000 clones, under 80% seen once. This clonotype was sampled from a human donor in good health. V is TRBV19 and J is TRBJ2-7; D is ambiguous. The sample taken for sequencing was PBMCs. CDR3 nucleotides: TGTGCCAGTAGTGACTCGGGTTACTACTCCTACGAGCAGTACTTC. This gives the protein CASSDSGYYSYEQYF.